The rows below give T cell receptor beta chains drawn from one sample of a study of early T cells in non-severe SARS-CoV-2 infection. One entry per CDR3 protein results from TCRdb running MiXCR on the 5' RACE reads. The sample shows some 98,000 distinct CDR3 sequences, roughly 11% of them seen only once. The sample consisted of whole blood. Source of these receptors: an adult who was a healthcare worker with PCR-confirmed SARS-CoV-2 infection or an uninfected control (not recorded which). Each CDR3 is given with its conserved first and last residue. D genes are given only for firm matches. Clone sizes are given selectively: once, few, many, or a class where the clone is expanded.

TRBJ2-1 | many | TRBV12-3/TRBV12-4 | TRBD2 | TGTGCCAGCAGGGGGACTAGCGGGCCCTACTCCTACAATGAGCAGTTCTTC | CASRGTSGPYSYNEQFF
TRBJ2-1 | NA | TRBV6-5 | TRBD2 | TGTGCCAGCAGTGGACTAGCGGATCACAATGAGCAGTTCTTC | CASSGLADHNEQFF
TRBJ1-2 | few | TRBV29-1 | NA | TGCAGCGTTGTGGGCAGCTCTTATGGCTACACCTTC | CSVVGSSYGYTF
TRBJ1-5 | many | TRBV5-1 | TRBD1 | TGCGCCAGCAGCTTGGAGGGGACAGGGTATCAGCCCCAGCATTTT | CASSLEGTGYQPQHF
TRBJ2-7 | NA | TRBV29-1 | NA | TGCAGCGTTTTAAGTTTCTACGAGCAGTACTTC | CSVLSFYEQYF
TRBJ2-4 | few | TRBV10-1 | NA | TGCGCCAGCAGTGAGGGTAAAGGATGGCTAGCCAAAAACATTCAGTACTTC | CASSEGKGWLAKNIQYF
TRBJ2-7 | few | TRBV29-1 | NA | TGCAGCGCGATGAGACAGGTTAATTCCTACGAGCAGTACTTC | CSAMRQVNSYEQYF
TRBJ1-3 | many | TRBV29-1 | NA | TGCAGCGTCCGGGCCTCTGGAAACACCATATATTTT | CSVRASGNTIYF
TRBJ2-7 | few | TRBV7-2 | NA | TGTGCCAGCAGCTTAGTCAACGAGCAGTACTTC | CASSLVNEQYF
TRBJ2-7 | few | TRBV29-1 | NA | TGCAGCGTAACGGCAGAAACCTACGAGCAGTACTTC | CSVTAETYEQYF
TRBJ1-4 | many | TRBV20-1 | NA | TGCAGTGCTAGAGATCAGGGGTGGCGAACTAATGAAAAACTGTTTTTT | CSARDQGWRTNEKLFF
TRBJ2-3 | NA | TRBV7-9 | NA | TGTGCCAGCAGCTCATTGCTACGGGGGGCCCCGACAGATACGCAGTATTTT | CASSSLLRGAPTDTQYF
TRBJ1-1 | many | TRBV2 | NA | TGTGCCGCGCAAGACTTAGGGGGATTGGGCACTGAAGCTTTCTTT | CAAQDLGGLGTEAFF
TRBJ1-4 | many | TRBV29-1 | NA | TGCAGCGTTGAACAAACCGAAAAACTGTTTTTT | CSVEQTEKLFF
TRBJ1-3 | NA | TRBV28 | NA | TGTGCCAGCAGGGGCGACGAGGACTACTCTGGAAACACCATATATTTT | CASRGDEDYSGNTIYF
TRBJ2-1 | few | TRBV6-1 | NA | TGTGCCAGCAGGAGTCTACTTGACAGGAGTTCCTACAATGAGCAGTTCTTC | CASRSLLDRSSYNEQFF
TRBJ1-1 | NA | TRBV7-6 | NA | TGTGCCAGCAGCTTAGGAGTGTTGAACACTGAAGCTTTCTTT | CASSLGVLNTEAFF
TRBJ2-7 | many | TRBV10-3 | NA | TGTGCCATCAGTGAGTCGGTGGTAGTCGGGTACGAGCAGTACTTC | CAISESVVVGYEQYF
TRBJ2-6 | few | TRBV3-1 | NA | TGTGCCAGCAGCCAAGGCATCTCTGGGGCCAACGTCCTGACTTTC | CASSQGISGANVLTF
TRBJ2-2 | NA | TRBV6-5 | NA | TGTGCCAGCAGGTCCACTAGATCCACCGGGGAGCTGTTTTTT | CASRSTRSTGELFF
TRBJ2-2 | few | TRBV29-1 | NA | TGCAGCGCCATACTACCGGCGAACACCGGGGAGCTGTTTTTT | CSAILPANTGELFF
TRBJ2-5 | few | TRBV7-3 | NA | TGTGCCAGCAGCTTAATCGCGGGTCCCGGGGAGACCCAGTACTTC | CASSLIAGPGETQYF
TRBJ1-2 | many | TRBV20-1 | NA | TGCAGTGCCCCGGAAAATCAGTGGGGCTACACCTTC | CSAPENQWGYTF
TRBJ2-4 | many | TRBV11-2 | NA | TGTGCCAGCAGCAACTTAAAGGGCGGATCCAAAAACATTCAGTACTTC | CASSNLKGGSKNIQYF
TRBJ1-5 | few | TRBV6-1 | TRBD1 | TGTGCCAGCATCGGGACAGGGAGGCAGCCCCAGCATTTT | CASIGTGRQPQHF
TRBJ2-3 | NA | TRBV7-2 | NA | TGTGCCAGCAGCTTACGACTTGCGTCTAGCACAGATACGCAGTATTTT | CASSLRLASSTDTQYF
TRBJ2-3 | many | TRBV7-7 | TRBD2 | TGTGCCAGCAGCACCGGACTAGATAGCACAGATACGCAGTATTTT | CASSTGLDSTDTQYF
TRBJ1-2 | NA | TRBV7-9 | NA | TGTGCCAGCAGCTTAGGGGTCCGGGATCCGCTTAGTGGCTACACCTTC | CASSLGVRDPLSGYTF
TRBJ1-3 | NA | TRBV6-5 | NA | TGTGCCAGCAGTTCCTTGGACAGAAGAAACACCATATATTTT | CASSSLDRRNTIYF
TRBJ2-5 | few | TRBV4-1 | NA | TGCGCCAGCAGCCCACCTTCGGCCAAACCTGTTCCAGGAGAGACCCAGTACTTC | CASSPPSAKPVPGETQYF
TRBJ2-5 | many | TRBV20-1 | TRBD2 | TGCAGTGCCCGTCTCGGCGGGGGGCCGAGGGAGACCCAGTACTTC | CSARLGGGPRETQYF
TRBJ2-3 | NA | TRBV7-9 | NA | TGTGCCAGCAGCTTAGGTCGGACCACTAGTTCAACAGATACGCAGTATTTT | CASSLGRTTSSTDTQYF
TRBJ1-2 | few | TRBV19 | TRBD1 | TGTGCCAGTACGATTTCCCGGGACAGGAACTATGGCTACACCTTC | CASTISRDRNYGYTF
TRBJ2-1 | few | TRBV29-1 | NA | TGCAGCGTTGAAAGCCCTCCGTTTGAGCAGTTCTTC | CSVESPPFEQFF
TRBJ1-1 | NA | TRBV29-1 | TRBD1 | TGCAGCGCTTATAGGACAGGGGGTCCTGACACTGAAGCTTTCTTT | CSAYRTGGPDTEAFF
TRBJ2-6 | NA | TRBV29-1 | NA | TGCAGCGTTAAGCTATCTGGGGCCAACGTCCTGACTTTC | CSVKLSGANVLTF
TRBJ2-6 | many | TRBV4-1 | TRBD2 | TGCGCCAGCAGCCGGGGACTAGTCGGGTATTCTGGGGCCAACGTCCTGACTTTC | CASSRGLVGYSGANVLTF
TRBJ1-5 | many | TRBV3-1 | NA | TGTGCCAGCAGCCCCGGGGGGCATCAGCCCCAGCATTTT | CASSPGGHQPQHF
TRBJ2-1 | many | TRBV11-2 | TRBD2 | TGTGCCAGCAGCTTAGATAGGGGACTAGCGGACGCCTACAATGAGCAGTTCTTC | CASSLDRGLADAYNEQFF
TRBJ1-3 | many | TRBV25-1 | NA | TGTGCCAGCAGGGCCGACGGACGGGGAAACACCATATATTTT | CASRADGRGNTIYF
TRBJ1-5 | NA | TRBV18 | NA | TGTGCCAGCTCACCCCCGGGGTCCCGGGCGTGGCCCCAGCATTTT | CASSPPGSRAWPQHF
TRBJ2-4 | NA | TRBV7-6 | NA | TGTGCCAGCAGCTTATTAGGAGGGGCCAAAAACATTCAGTACTTC | CASSLLGGAKNIQYF
TRBJ1-1 | few | TRBV5-4 | TRBD1 | TGTGCCAGCAGCCTAGGACAGGGACGGAGCACTGAAGCTTTCTTT | CASSLGQGRSTEAFF
TRBJ1-2 | few | TRBV11-2 | NA | TGTGCCAGCAGCTTAGATCGTGTGGCGAACTATGGCTACACCTTC | CASSLDRVANYGYTF
TRBJ1-4 | few | TRBV3-1 | TRBD1 | TGTGCCAGCAGCCAAGGCCGGGACAGGCCATTCCATGAAAAACTGTTTTTT | CASSQGRDRPFHEKLFF
TRBJ1-1 | NA | TRBV20-1 | NA | TGCAGTGCTAGCCCCCGGGAAGCTTTCTTT | CSASPREAFF
TRBJ1-2 | many | TRBV5-1 | NA | TGCGCCAGCAGCTTGGACCGGGACTCTCTCTATGGCTACACCTTC | CASSLDRDSLYGYTF